This T cell receptor beta chain appears in the sequencing data of a study of T cells in Graves' hyperthyroidism and ophthalmopathy. Study context: Sampling of peripheral blood happened at initial diagnosis, prior to any treatment. Findings and caveats of the study: Blood shared most expanded thyroid clonotypes above 0.001. The model identified upcoming ophthalmopathy a median around 6 months ahead of onset.

This clonotype was recorded many times. What it recognizes is unknown. TCR beta CDR3 regions were amplified from RNA. RT-PCR in the first round (using the HTBI primer set) targeted the TCR CDR3. TCRdb re-analysed the multiplex PCR reads in MiXCR, keeping a single row per CDR3 protein. Found here are hundreds of thousands of distinct CDR3 sequences, around 15% of them singletons; the top ten hold around an eighth. There are 15 residues in the CDR3. From germline, CDR1 is LNHNV and CDR2 YYDKDF (reference sequence). With 3 bases clipped from V and 7 bases from J, the junction kept 8 bases outside the gene matches.

V and J are TRBV15 and TRBJ1-2; 10 nucleotides align to TRBD1. Sequencing was carried out using blood. This clonotype was obtained from a woman in her forties or fifties with Graves' ophthalmopathy. This CDR3 is CATSSTRQGAFGYTF. The CDR3 nucleotides read TGTGCCACCAGCAGTACAAGACAGGGGGCGTTTGGCTACACCTTC.